This T cell receptor beta chain was recovered during a study of shared clonotypes between healthy human individuals (dated by TCRdb to the early 2020s). Context from the whole study: A couple of women and a few men aged 18 to 49 years were included in the cohort. For each donor, CD4 naive and CD4 memory were each run on three plates, CD8 naive on two plates, and CD8 memory on one plate. To estimate repertoire size and how much clonotypes are shared between individuals, the study performed deep sequencing of blood TCR repertoires from a few healthy adults. To increase sequencing depth and limit assay-specific biases, TCR repertoire library preparation and sequencing were carried out by different laboratories using diverse techniques. Each donor's leukapheresis produced roughly between roughly 0.85 and 10 billion PBMCs.

A remark on this clone: The antigen this receptor binds is unknown. No quality values exist for individual bases; no much larger clone is one base distant.

The donors were healthy, HIV-negative adults with no recently reported acute infections or vaccinations. Every donor was a Caucasian adult living in Nashville, Tennessee, USA. CD4+ T cells were enriched by magnetic negative selection; naive cells were then positively selected on CD45RA, and the negative fraction formed the memory subset. Blood was obtained by leukapheresis, after which PBMCs were separated by Ficoll-Histopaque density gradient centrifugation and cryopreserved in liquid nitrogen vapor phase. Analytical flow cytometry was used to check the purity and quantity of every magnetically sorted T cell population. Genomic DNA was isolated from every sorted fraction and measured by UV absorbance on a Nanodrop 2000c. Broad study findings and their caveats: Across a few donors, roughly 5% of naive CD4, approximately 3.6% of naive CD8, around 2.5% of memory CD4, and approximately 0.42% of memory CD8 clonotypes were shared. Naive subsets generally had larger estimated clonotype richness than memory subsets. Only blood was sampled, and tissue TCR repertoires likely differ from those in blood. The small number of donors limited the genetic and exposure-history diversity represented. Incomplete sequencing was indicated by rarefaction of sorted-subset datasets, despite the large sequencing depth. Higher generation probabilities were observed for clonotypes shared by all four sorted-subset donors than for non-shared clonotypes. Pairwise subsampling led to the expectation that sequencing depth would affect the degree of clonotype sharing among donors.

Looking up the germline V gene yields CDR1 MNHEY and CDR2 SVGAGI. Counted from cysteine to phenylalanine, this CDR3 has 14 amino acids. The entry retains the CDR3 DNA only, 42 bases that are in frame from base 1. V ends up 6 bases short and J 6 bases short, with an unmatched junction base count of 7. TCR CDR3 regions were amplified from genomic DNA by multiplex PCR using the deep immunoSEQ assay. Genomic DNA extracted from each cell subset was distributed evenly over all wells of several immunoSEQ 96-well plates, and each plate served as one replicate. For sorted subsets, approximately 210 ng genomic DNA, equal to tens of thousands of T cell genomes, was loaded into each replicate PCR. The purified libraries were quantified using a Qubit 3.0 fluorometer, sized with a Bioanalyzer 2100, and then quantified again using the KAPA Library Quantification kit. Every immunoSEQ 96-well plate was sequenced on a dedicated single-read 150-cycle Illumina NextSeq 550 flow cell. The authors' analysis ran thus. Because the immunoSEQ output held only junctional sequences and lacked quality scores, the filtering could not match the filtering applied to full-length reads. To assign V/J genes and CDR3, sequences were annotated against IMGT germline references using PyIR, a Python wrapper for IgBLAST v1.9. Reads with weak V/J assignments (E-value above 1e-6), missing CDR3, stop codons, out-of-frame junctions, or ambiguous translated residues were removed. V3J clonotypes were defined by identical inferred V gene, J gene, and CDR3 amino acid sequence. To compute the percentage overlap between repertoires, the number of shared unique clonotypes was divided by the size of the smaller repertoire. RTK rarefaction, the Chao1 estimator, and Recon v2.1 estimates of unobserved clonotypes were used to assess repertoire richness. OLGA was used to compute generation probabilities for all TCRbeta clonotypes that the gDNA method yielded from a handful of donors. TCRdb took over this immuneACCESS table, retaining in-frame rearrangements with V and J assigned. Such tables are incomplete; in checked studies, under half of the missing clones stem from an unresolved V gene, and the remainder is unexplained. The V and J calls and clone size come from that table; D and trimming were worked out from the DNA. Across this sample there are about 340,000 clones, with roughly 80% seen only once. The ten largest clones represent more than 9% of the sample.

The rearranged chain carries TRBV6-5 and TRBJ2-7; 11 central bases correspond to TRBD2. Sequenced: memory CD4+ T cells sorted from blood. Sample cell subset or site, as interpreted from the label and publication: CD45RA-negative fraction. This receptor was identified in a young man in good health. This receptor has the CDR3 CASRGSGRASEQYF. The bases are TGTGCCAGCAGGGGTAGCGGGAGGGCCAGCGAGCAGTACTTC.